Presented here are 6 T cell receptor beta chains from one specimen sequenced in a study of early T cells in non-severe SARS-CoV-2 infection. TCRdb ran MiXCR on the 5' RACE reads and lists one entry per CDR3 protein. The table has 90,000 to 120,000 distinct CDR3 sequences, 9.5% to 13% seen once. Input material: whole blood. These receptors were collected from an adult who was a healthcare worker with PCR-confirmed SARS-CoV-2 infection or an uninfected control (not recorded which).

The chain employs TRBV6-6 and TRBJ1-3, with D perhaps matching TRBD1 (6 bases). Trimming left V 4 bases short and J 0 bases short, with 13 bases between. The length of the CDR3 is 16 residues. The germline gives CDR1 MNHNY, CDR2 SVGAGI (reference sequence). The CDR3 sequence is CASSFTGLSSGNTIYF. The CDR3 coding sequence is TGTGCCAGCAGTTTCACAGGGCTGAGCTCTGGAAACACCATATATTTT.

This clonotype came up many times. V is TRBV10-1 and J is TRBJ2-7, with 8 nucleotides matching TRBD1. This CDR3 is 15 amino acids long. Trimming cost V 4 bases and J 2 bases; bases outside gene matches: 7. Germline V lookup: CDR1 WNHNN, CDR2 SYGVQD (reference sequence). DNA of the CDR3: TGCGCCAGCAGTGCTCGGACAGGGCCGACCTACGAGCAGTACTTC. Amino acid sequence: CASSARTGPTYEQYF.

V is TRBV12-3 or TRBV12-4 and J is TRBJ2-1; 11 positions agree with TRBD2. This CDR3 comprises 18 residues. With 0 bases clipped from V and 6 bases from J, the junction kept 10 bases outside the gene matches. This chain's CDR3 is CASSLAAPGLADPNEQFF. Written as DNA, the CDR3 is TGTGCCAGCAGTTTAGCCGCCCCGGGACTAGCGGATCCCAATGAGCAGTTCTTC.

This clonotype has only a few counts. J is TRBJ2-2 and V is TRBV11-2, with D possibly being TRBD1 (5 bases). The CDR3 extends over 14 amino acids. The germline V gene has CDR1 SGHAT and CDR2 FQNNGV. V was cut by 4 bases and J by 4 bases, with 10 bases left in between. The DNA of the CDR3 is TGTGCCAGCAGCTCTCCAGGGATCACCGGGGAGCTGTTTTTT. Its translation: CASSSPGITGELFF.

This clonotype was seen many times. This rearrangement joins TRBV7-9 to TRBJ2-5, with 7 positions matching TRBD1. Germline CDR1 reads SEHNR; CDR2 reads FQNEAQ (reference sequence). With 1 base clipped from V and 4 bases from J, the junction kept 3 bases outside the gene matches. There are 14 residues in the CDR3. The CDR3 nucleotides are TGTGCCAGCAGCTTAGTGCAGGGGGTAGAGACCCAGTACTTC. It codes for CASSLVQGVETQYF.

This clonotype showed up just a few times. The J gene is TRBJ2-5, the V gene TRBV7-8, with no clear D. CDR1 is SGHVS, CDR2 FQNEAQ, per germline. The CDR3 length is 12 residues. The V gene lost 1 base and the J gene lost 4 bases, with 4 bases spanning the gap. This CDR3 reads CASSLVAETQYF. CDR3 in DNA: TGTGCCAGCAGCTTAGTTGCAGAGACCCAGTACTTC.